Below are 16 T cell receptor beta chains sequenced from a single sample in a study of T-cell reconstitution after alpha-beta-depleted transplantation in children. Unique molecular identifiers were incorporated during preparation of the TCRbeta library. TCRdb processed the PCR reads anew with MiXCR; each CDR3 protein has one entry. The data hold about 200,000 distinct CDR3 sequences, with approximately 14% observed a single time. Sequencing used PBMCs from the stem cell graft donor, obtained from the stem cell graft. All receptors come from a human donor who donated a stem cell graft to a child with acute lymphoblastic leukemia.

This clonotype has more than one count but fewer than ten. V and J are TRBV11-2 and TRBJ2-3, with 8 bases matching TRBD2. The length of the CDR3 is 16 residues. Germline V gene lookup returns CDR1 SGHAT and CDR2 FQNNGV. V shed 5 bases and J 1 base; nucleotides not matched to a gene: 8. DNA of the CDR3: TGTGCCAGCAGCGACAGCGGGAGTGGGGGCACAGATACGCAGTATTTT. Encoded protein: CASSDSGSGGTDTQYF. Combining the CDR3 with reference TRBV11-2 and TRBJ2-3 gives the whole variable domain EAGVAQSPRYKIIEKRQSVAFWCNPISGHATLYWYQQILGQGPKLLIQFQNNGVVDDSQLPKDRFSAERLKGVDSTLKIQPAKLEDSAVYLCASSDSGSGGTDTQYFGPGTRLTVL.

The genes are TRBV12-3 or TRBV12-4 and TRBJ2-1; TRBD2 matches 10 bases. The CDR3 is 15 residues long. Unmatched junction bases numbered 2, after V lost 1 base and J lost 5 bases. This CDR3 is CASSLGTSGDNEQFF. The CDR3 region has the DNA TGTGCCAGCAGTTTAGGGACTAGCGGTGACAATGAGCAGTTCTTC.

In its sample, this clonotype was seen many times. The V and J genes are TRBV5-1 and TRBJ2-3, with D perhaps matching TRBD2 (5 bases). The length of the CDR3 is 14 residues. The germline V gene has CDR1 SGHRS and CDR2 YFSETQ. The V end was cut by 1 base, the J end by 4 bases, with 10 bases between. The DNA of the CDR3 is TGCGCCAGCAGCTTGCAAGCTAGCTCAGATACGCAGTATTTT. It codes for CASSLQASSDTQYF.

This clonotype has at least ten counts. The chain has TRBV6-5 and TRBJ2-6, with a tentative D call TRBD2 (5 bases). The V end lost 3 bases, the J end lost 4 bases, and 10 bases lay between the germline ends. Germline values: CDR1 MNHEY, CDR2 SVGAGI. The CDR3 length is 15 residues. CDR3: CASSYGRSGANVLTF. The CDR3, as DNA: TGTGCCAGCAGTTATGGGAGATCAGGGGCCAACGTCCTGACTTTC.

This clonotype was counted ten times or more. At one end, the junction sequence differs from germline, possibly due to a read error. This chain uses TRBV20-1 with TRBJ2-7; 11 nucleotides match TRBD2. CDR1 and CDR2 (germline): DFQATT, SNEGSKA (reference sequence). The CDR3 contains 14 residues. The CDR3 is CSARETSGIYEQYF. CDR3 nucleotides: TGCAGTGCCAGAGAGACTAGCGGGATTTACGAGCAGTACTTC.

The chain joins TRBV6-1 to TRBJ1-1; D uncertain. There are 18 residues in the CDR3. In germline, CDR1 is MNHNS, CDR2 SASEGT. Trimming left V 5 bases short and J 10 bases short, with 32 bases between. The CDR3 bases are TGTGCCAGCAGTCCCGCGATCCCCTCGAAGGGCCTCCAAGAGGTAGCTTTCTTT. This encodes CASSPAIPSKGLQEVAFF.

This clonotype came up a few times. The gene calls are TRBV5-6 and TRBJ2-2; no definite D call. The CDR3 has 13 amino acids. Trimming took off 1 base at V and 6 bases at J, with 7 bases between the two ends. Germline V gene data show CDR1 as SGHDT and CDR2 as YYEEEE. This CDR3 reads CASSLWSPGELFF. CDR3 sequence (DNA): TGTGCCAGCAGCTTGTGGTCTCCCGGGGAGCTGTTTTTT.

This clonotype was counted at least ten times. J is TRBJ2-1 and V is TRBV29-1; the D gene is possibly TRBD2 (5 bases). Germline loops: CDR1 SQVTM, CDR2 ANQGSEA. The CDR3 is 13 amino acids. V gave up 7 bases and J gave up 0 bases, with 10 bases separating them. This CDR3 reads CSAAVSSYNEQFF. The CDR3 DNA follows: TGCAGCGCAGCGGTTAGCTCCTACAATGAGCAGTTCTTC.

The rearrangement joins TRBV27 to TRBJ1-4; TRBD1 agrees at 10 bases. Germline CDR1 and CDR2: MNHEY and SMNVEV (reference sequence). Losses at the gene ends were 4 bases for V and 5 bases for J; bases not matched to a gene: 4. The CDR3 sequence is 15 residues long. CDR3 amino acids: CASSSPGQGNEKLFF. CDR3 nucleotides: TGTGCCAGCAGTTCTCCGGGACAGGGGAATGAAAAACTGTTTTTT.

This clonotype was seen repeatedly, ten times or more. This chain uses TRBV7-2 with TRBJ1-5, with TRBD1 matching 7 bases. This CDR3 region has 15 residues. Germline trimming cut 0 bases from V and 6 bases from J; bases unmatched to any gene: 5. The germline V gene has CDR1 SGHTA and CDR2 FQGNSA. Written as DNA, the CDR3 is TGTGCCAGCAGCTTAGCGCGGCCAGGGGGTCAGCCCCAGCATTTT. Its protein is CASSLARPGGQPQHF.

This clonotype was recorded many times. The chain links TRBV10-3 to TRBJ1-5, with TRBD1 as a possible D gene (5 bases). The germline V gene encodes CDR1 ENHRY and CDR2 SYGVKD. The CDR3 length is 15 residues. V lost 8 bases, J lost 0 bases, and 14 bases lay in between. In nucleotides, the CDR3 is TGTGCCATCGGGGGAGGGGTGGATAGCAATCAGCCCCAGCATTTT. Translated, it gives CAIGGGVDSNQPQHF.

This clonotype was seen at least ten times. This chain uses TRBV20-1 with TRBJ2-2; D gene ambiguous. The CDR3 contains 13 residues. Trimming stripped 5 bases from V and 5 bases from J, with 12 bases between. CDR1 DFQATT and CDR2 SNEGSKA come from the germline V gene (reference sequence). The CDR3 region is CSAARDGTGELFF. In DNA, the CDR3 is TGCAGTGCTGCTAGAGATGGGACCGGGGAGCTGTTTTTT.

In its sample, this clonotype was seen many times. The V and J genes are TRBV6-5 and TRBJ1-1; D remains unclear. Germline V gives CDR1 MNHEY, CDR2 SVGAGI. The V end lost 2 bases, the J end lost 1 base, and 11 bases lay between the germline ends. CDR3 length: 15 amino acids. This CDR3 is CASSYQAGRNTEAFF. The CDR3 DNA reads TGTGCCAGCAGTTACCAGGCAGGACGGAACACTGAAGCTTTCTTT.

The sample holds many counts of this clonotype. The chain joins TRBV5-1 to TRBJ2-7; 8 nucleotides agree with TRBD2. Trimming at V came to 0 bases and at J to 3 bases, leaving 2 bases not matched to a gene. From germline, CDR1 is SGHRS and CDR2 YFSETQ. The CDR3 is 14 amino acids. The CDR3 DNA is TGCGCCAGCAGCTTGGGGAGCGGGGGCTACGAGCAGTACTTC. As protein: CASSLGSGGYEQYF.

This clonotype showed up many times. CDR3 bases: TGCGCCAGCAGCGCTACTCTGACCGAAGGTCGAAATGAGCAGTTCTTC. Translating gives CASSATLTEGRNEQFF. The rearrangement joins TRBV5-1 to TRBJ2-1; D is unclear. Germline V gene data show CDR1 as SGHRS and CDR2 as YFSETQ. The CDR3 has 16 amino acids. Between the trimmed V and J ends, which lost 4 bases and 7 bases, there was a span of 21 bases.

As to this clonotype: A much larger clone is a single base away; this may be a read error. This chain uses TRBV5-1 with TRBJ2-3; possible D gene TRBD2, 7 bases. The CDR3 is made up of 17 amino acids. Per germline, CDR1 SGHRS and CDR2 YFSETQ. CDR3 DNA: TGCTCCAGCAGCTCTTTCCGGGGGGCGATCGGCACAGATACGCAGTATTTT. This gives the protein CSSSSFRGAIGTDTQYF.